This T cell receptor (beta chain) was sequenced for a study of Tregs in tolerant kidney transplant recipients. Concerning this clone: The antigen is unknown.

TCRdb keeps only in-frame clones here, not all; method: immunoSEQ multiplex PCR. The top ten clones hold 0.46% of a sample with approximately 100,000 clones, over 85% of them seen once. General study results and limits: Changing PCR primers prevented nucleotide comparison between some patients' samples.

V dropped 1 base and J dropped 6; count of bases not matched to a gene: 2. Germline loops: CDR1 MDHEN, CDR2 SYDVKM. CDR3 length: 14 residues. The source of this sequence is a human donor who received a combined kidney and bone marrow transplant. This chain joins TRBV28 and TRBJ2-2; 7 bases line up with TRBD1. Sequencing was performed on CD4+ T cells from blood, taken before the transplant. The CDR3: CASSLFGQAGELFF. CDR3 bases: TGTGCCAGCAGTTTATTCGGACAGGCCGGGGAGCTGTTTTTT.